The 24 T cell receptor beta chains given below trace back to one sample, sequenced in a study of blood T cell repertoires in COVID-19. The assay was immunoSEQ multiplex PCR, and TCRdb's table has in-frame clones only and misses some. In the table there are roughly 100,000 clones, 75% to 90% of which are singletons. The material sequenced was peripheral blood. The receptors stem from a woman older than 75 with acute or convalescent COVID-19.

The V call is TRBV9, the J call TRBJ2-2; 14 bases match TRBD2. The V gene end was trimmed by 0 bases and the J gene end by 4 bases; junction bases not matched to a gene: 5. CDR1 and CDR2 (germline): SGDLS, YYNGEE. This CDR3 comprises 18 residues. The CDR3, as DNA: TGTGCCAGCAGCGTAGGACTAGCGGGGGGGCGGAGCACCGGGGAGCTGTTTTTT. Its protein is CASSVGLAGGRSTGELFF.

Of note for this clone: Other DNA variants within this sample encode the same CDR3. The V and J genes are TRBV6-5 and TRBJ2-4; 8 bases are a match to TRBD1. Per the germline V gene, CDR1 is MNHEY and CDR2 is SVGAGI. Trimming at V came to 4 bases and at J to 8 bases, leaving 4 bases not matched to a gene. The CDR3 runs 13 residues. As DNA, the CDR3 is TGTGCCAGCAGTTTGACAGGGGAGGACATTCAGTACTTC. The encoded protein is CASSLTGEDIQYF.

The V and J genes are TRBV4-1 and TRBJ2-5; 8 bases are a match to TRBD2. Germline CDR1 is MGHRA and CDR2 is YSYEKL. The CDR3 contains 16 residues. The V segment lost 2 bases and the J segment 1 base; nucleotides outside the gene matches: 6. The CDR3 here is CASSQFIGTSQETQYF. CDR3 nucleotide sequence: TGCGCCAGCAGCCAATTTATTGGGACTAGCCAAGAGACCCAGTACTTC.

The CDR3 here is CASSLSGTGGEGGYTF. In DNA, the CDR3 is TGTGCCAGCAGCTTATCCGGGACAGGGGGAGAGGGTGGCTACACCTTC. The chain uses TRBV7-2 and TRBJ1-2; TRBD1 agrees at 11 bases. Germline trimming cut 2 bases from V and 7 bases from J; bases unmatched to any gene: 9. CDR1 is SGHTA, CDR2 FQGNSA, per germline. The CDR3 loop spans 16 amino acids.

This chain joins TRBV18 and TRBJ1-6; no firm D call. The CDR3 is 13 residues long. V lost 2 bases and J lost 11, with 10 bases in between. Germline CDR1 is KGHSH and CDR2 is LQKENI. The DNA for the CDR3 is TGTGCCAGCTCACCATTCGACTTGCCACCCCTCCACTTT. Translation gives CASSPFDLPPLHF.

The rearrangement links TRBV3-1 (or the pseudogene TRBV3-2) to TRBJ2-7, with TRBD2 matching 10 bases. The V segment lost 6 bases and the J segment 2 bases; nucleotides outside the gene matches: 1. Germline values: CDR1 LGHDT, CDR2 YNNKEL (reference sequence). This CDR3 spans 13 amino acids. In DNA form, the CDR3 reads TGTGCCAGCAGGCTAGCGGGGGCCTACGAGCAGTACTTC. Protein product: CASRLAGAYEQYF.

This chain links TRBV18 with TRBJ2-5; D unclear. Germline V gives CDR1 KGHSH, CDR2 LQKENI. The CDR3 runs to 13 residues. The germline V and J ends were trimmed by 3 bases and 2 bases, with 7 bases remaining between them. CDR3 bases: TGTGCCAGCTCACCGAGGCAGCAAGAGACCCAGTACTTC. It codes for CASSPRQQETQYF.

This clone was observed a handful of times. The CDR3 sequence: CACQGDNTEAFF. CDR3 sequence (DNA): TGTGCCTGCCAAGGAGATAACACTGAAGCTTTCTTT. The chain recombines TRBV12-3 or TRBV12-4 with TRBJ1-1; D is uncertain. The length of the CDR3 is 12 residues. V lost 11 bases and J 2 bases, leaving 12 bases between the germline ends.

This sequence joins TRBV6-5 and TRBJ1-1; no clear D. The CDR3 consists of 14 residues. Germline lookup yields CDR1 MNHEY and CDR2 SVGAGI. The V and J ends lost 4 bases and 1 base respectively, with 10 bases between them. This CDR3 is CASSSAATNTEAFF. The CDR3, as DNA: TGTGCCAGCAGTTCGGCAGCGACGAACACTGAAGCTTTCTTT.

The chain couples TRBV6-5 to TRBJ2-7, with 7 bases matching TRBD1. The CDR3 covers 15 residues. CDR1 is MNHEY and CDR2 is SVGAGI in the germline V gene. The V gene end was trimmed by 2 bases and the J gene end by 2 bases; junction bases not matched to a gene: 6. This CDR3 reads CASSYNWDSAYEQYF. The CDR3 DNA follows: TGTGCCAGCAGTTACAACTGGGACAGTGCCTACGAGCAGTACTTC.

The rearrangement joins TRBV3-1 (or the pseudogene TRBV3-2) to TRBJ2-7, with 14 bases lining up with TRBD2. Germline CDR1 LGHDT, CDR2 YNNKEL (reference sequence). V trimming: 5 bases; J trimming: 7 bases; junction bases outside the gene matches: 7. The length of the CDR3 is 15 residues. Here the CDR3 reads CASSRGLAGAGEQYF. The CDR3 coding sequence is TGTGCCAGCAGCAGGGGACTAGCGGGGGCCGGGGAGCAGTACTTC.

V and J are TRBV4-1 and TRBJ2-1; a possible D gene is TRBD2 (5 bases). Germline V gene lookup returns CDR1 MGHRA and CDR2 YSYEKL. The V end lost 2 bases, the J end lost 3 bases, and 11 bases lay between the germline ends. This CDR3 has 15 residues. The CDR3 sequence: CASSQSRANYNEQFF. As DNA, the CDR3 is TGCGCCAGCAGCCAATCGCGGGCTAACTACAATGAGCAGTTCTTC.

The V and J genes are TRBV7-3 and TRBJ2-7; possible D gene TRBD2, 6 bases. Germline values: CDR1 SGHTA, CDR2 FQGTGA. The CDR3 runs to 14 residues. V was clipped by 2 bases and J by 4 bases, with 12 bases between them. DNA for the CDR3: TGTGCCAGCAGCTTAGGGGGAGGCGGATACGAGCAGTACTTC. Translating it yields CASSLGGGGYEQYF.

The genes are TRBV6-5 and TRBJ2-5, with D perhaps matching TRBD2 (5 bases). This CDR3 is built from 14 residues. Germline loops: CDR1 MNHEY, CDR2 SVGAGI. Trimming removed 7 bases at V and 1 base at J, with 13 bases between. CDR3 in DNA: TGTGCCAGCATCTTGACTCTAGCCCAAGAGACCCAGTACTTC. Protein sequence: CASILTLAQETQYF.

This chain links TRBV28 with TRBJ2-7; tentative D call: TRBD2 (5 bases). The CDR3 is made up of 14 amino acids. V lost 2 bases and J 0 bases, leaving 8 bases between the germline ends. Germline CDR1 and CDR2: MDHEN and SYDVKM. The CDR3 is CASSLTGSSYEQYF. The CDR3 region has the DNA TGTGCCAGCAGTTTAACGGGGAGCTCCTACGAGCAGTACTTC.

The chain has TRBV3-1 (or the pseudogene TRBV3-2) and TRBJ2-4; 9 nucleotides align to TRBD1. The CDR3 runs 17 residues. V gave up 4 bases and J gave up 3 bases; unmatched junction bases: 10. Germline CDR1 reads LGHDT; CDR2 reads YNNKEL (reference sequence). For the CDR3, the DNA is TGTGCCAGCAGCCCCCTAGGACAGGGGCGATTCAAAAACATTCAGTACTTC. Protein: CASSPLGQGRFKNIQYF.

The chain recombines TRBV11-3 with TRBJ2-7, with TRBD2 identical over 9 bases. The CDR3 extends over 14 amino acids. Germline V gene sequence: CDR1 SGHNT, CDR2 YENEEA. V lost 3 bases to trimming and J lost 3 bases; unmatched junction nucleotides: 3. In DNA, the CDR3 is TGTGCCAGCAGCTTTAGCGGGGGCCTCTACGAGCAGTACTTC. Residues: CASSFSGGLYEQYF.

DNA of the CDR3: TGTGCCAGCTCACCACCTGGACAGGGGGGAAGCAATCAGCCCCAGCATTTT. Its protein product is CASSPPGQGGSNQPQHF. The rearrangement links TRBV18 to TRBJ1-5; 10 bases fit TRBD1. The CDR3 loop spans 17 amino acids. Germline V gene data show CDR1 as KGHSH and CDR2 as LQKENI. V gave up 0 bases and J gave up 1 base; unmatched junction bases: 3.

The chain is built from TRBV5-8 and TRBJ2-7, with D uncertain. V was cut by 0 bases and J by 6 bases, with 16 bases left in between. CDR1 SGHTS and CDR2 YDEGEE come from the germline V gene. The CDR3 totals 15 residues. CDR3 sequence (DNA): TGTGCCAGCAGCTTGGCTGTCAAGCCTAAACTCGAGCAGTACTTC. It translates to CASSLAVKPKLEQYF.

V is TRBV2 and J is TRBJ1-2, with 7 nucleotides matching TRBD1. Germline-derived CDR1 and CDR2 are SNHLY and FYNNEI. With 5 bases clipped from V and 7 bases from J, the junction kept 16 bases outside the gene matches. This CDR3 is built from 16 residues. CDR3 in amino acids: CASSLSGTVNLSGYTF. CDR3 DNA: TGTGCCAGCAGTCTTTCCGGGACAGTTAACCTCTCTGGCTACACCTTC.

The rearrangement uses TRBV6-1 and TRBJ1-6; TRBD1 aligns across 7 bases. Germline V gene sequence: CDR1 MNHNS, CDR2 SASEGT. J gave up 0 bases and V 2 bases, and 10 bases lay outside the gene matches. This CDR3 spans 19 amino acids. DNA for the CDR3: TGTGCCAGCAGTGAACCGGCAGGGGGAGGTCCCTCCTATAATTCACCCCTCCACTTT. Translation gives CASSEPAGGGPSYNSPLHF.

This chain links TRBV19 with TRBJ2-6, with TRBD1 matching over 8 bases. With V trimmed by 8 bases and J by 2 bases, 11 bases remained unmatched. The CDR3 runs to 17 residues. Germline CDR1 reads LNHDA; CDR2 reads SQIVND (reference sequence). CDR3 nucleotides: TGTGCCAGTCATGATGGGACAGGACTGACTGGGGCCAACGTCCTGACTTTC. Translating gives CASHDGTGLTGANVLTF.

The genes are TRBV7-9 and TRBJ2-5, with TRBD1 matching over 10 bases. Germline CDR1 is SEHNR and CDR2 is FQNEAQ (reference sequence). V was clipped by 7 bases and J by 1 base; unmatched bases: 12. This CDR3 has 17 residues. The CDR3 DNA follows: TGTGCCAGCACCTATACATCCGGGACAGGGGTCCAAGAGACCCAGTACTTC. Translated, it gives CASTYTSGTGVQETQYF.

V and J are TRBV11-2 and TRBJ2-7, with a tentative D call TRBD1 (5 bases). The CDR3 has 14 residues. Germline-derived CDR1 and CDR2 are SGHAT and FQNNGV. V gave up 5 bases and J gave up 6 bases, with 17 bases separating them. The CDR3 is CASSSREVAIEQYF. In nucleotides, the CDR3 is TGTGCCAGCAGCAGCAGGGAAGTCGCGATCGAGCAGTACTTC.